This section outlines one TCR beta chain sequence together with its context. No antigen is known for it. No much larger clonotype is one base removed from it; base qualities were not supplied. The CDR3 has 12 amino acids, counting the end cysteine and phenylalanine. Just the 36-base CDR3 DNA is kept, in frame starting at base 1. CDR1 and CDR2 are read off the germline V gene as SNHLY and FYNNEI. The V end gives up 5 bases and the J end 12 bases, leaving 6 bases in the junction not matched to a gene. The source of the sample is a study of OX40 agonist ivuxolimab in advanced cancers. Regarding the complete study: Ivuxolimab, which targeted the costimulatory receptor OX40 (CD134), was an agonistic, fully human IgG2 monoclonal antibody. Intravenous ivuxolimab was administered to patients every 2 weeks at six dose levels: 0.01, 0.1, 0.3, 1.5, 3 and 10 mg/kg. Of the approximately 54 patients in dose escalation, about 20 had hepatocellular carcinoma, some 15 had melanoma, 9 had renal cell carcinoma and 9 had head and neck cancer. A male proportion of under 85% and a mean age of approximately 61 years, ranging from about 23 to 90, were recorded for the dose-escalation cohort. Prior anti-PD-1, anti-PD-L1 or anti-CTLA-4 therapy was permitted, and approximately 41% of dose-escalation patients had received checkpoint inhibitors. Partial responses were achieved by three dose-escalation patients, of whom one had hepatocellular carcinoma and two had cutaneous melanoma. The point of sequencing TCRbeta in the periphery was to test whether ivuxolimab changed TCR sequence diversity and drove clonal T-cell expansion. The paper describes the monotherapy dose-escalation part (N of about 47 patients) of the phase I trial of ivuxolimab.

The trial excluded patients who had a history of autoimmune disease or who were on systemic immunosuppression. Peripheral blood for TCR sequencing was collected from all dose cohorts at baseline, on cycle 4 day 1, and on cycle 7 day 1. Samples were obtained from an open-label, multicenter, first-in-human phase I dose-escalation trial of ivuxolimab. The trial enrolled adults with locally advanced or metastatic head and neck squamous cell, hepatocellular, melanoma or renal cell carcinoma. Before TCR sequencing, CD4+ and CD8+ T cells were separately sorted from peripheral blood. To sequence the TCRbeta CDR3 region, genomic DNA was isolated from the sorted cells. The immunoSEQ Assay was used for sequencing of TCRbeta CDR3 regions. TCRdb's version of the immuneACCESS table is confined to in-frame rearrangements and falls short of the full clone set. An unresolved V gene accounts for under half of the shortfall where checked; the remainder is of unknown origin. Counted in this sample were under 80,000 clones; 86% of them appeared once. The biggest ten clones account for approximately 0.76% of the sample.

Paper-wide results and their limitations: The antigen specificity of the clonally expanded peripheral T cells was not determined. After ivuxolimab, CD8+ T cells had more expanded clones than CD4+ T cells on average. Partial responders in the 0.1-3.0 mg/kg groups had among the lowest normalized peripheral clonal expansion, especially among CD8+ T cells. Clonal expansion of both CD4+ and CD8+ blood T cells was observed from baseline to week 6 at doses 0.1 to 3.0 mg/kg. Low levels of normalized T-cell clonal expansion were also seen in some patients who did not respond.

The chain is assembled from TRBV2 and TRBJ1-1; 10 bases in the middle match TRBD1. Specimen: CD4+ or CD8+ T cells sorted from blood, collected in a trial of the OX40 agonist ivuxolimab. The TCR was taken from an adult with an advanced solid tumor such as melanoma, head and neck, liver or kidney cancer. CDR3 region: CASSTRQGAPFF. The base sequence is TGTGCCAGCAGTACCAGACAGGGGGCACCTTTCTTT.